Listed here are 5 T cell receptor beta chains from one sample, sequenced in a study of Ad26.COV2.S vaccination and SARS-CoV-2 variants. Data came from immunoSEQ multiplex PCR; TCRdb stores just in-frame clones and leaves some out. The data show 43,000 or so clones, roughly 83% seen once. Material: peripheral blood, obtained after recovery from COVID-19. All receptors come from a human donor who had recovered from COVID-19.

The chain uses TRBV6-6 and TRBJ1-6; no firm D call. V shed 2 bases and J shed 3 bases, with 11 bases lying between them. Germline V gene lookup returns CDR1 MNHNY and CDR2 SVGAGI (reference sequence). The CDR3 is 16 amino acids. CDR3 nucleotides: TGTGCCAGCAGTTACATCCAGGTCAGCTATAATTCACCCCTCCACTTT. This sequence encodes CASSYIQVSYNSPLHF.

This clone was seen once. CDR3 protein: CASRPEPTGSDANTEAFF. The CDR3 DNA follows: TGCGCCAGCAGGCCCGAACCGACAGGATCCGACGCCAACACTGAAGCTTTCTTT. The V and J genes are TRBV10-2 and TRBJ1-1; a weak D match, TRBD1 (6 bases). V dropped 6 bases and J dropped 2 bases, with 25 bases sitting between them. The CDR3 consists of 18 residues. The germline gives CDR1 WSHSY, CDR2 SAAADI.

J is TRBJ1-2 and V is TRBV5-6; 7 bases align to TRBD1. The CDR3 is 14 amino acids. Germline V gene sequence: CDR1 SGHDT, CDR2 YYEEEE. V gave up 4 bases and J gave up 3 bases; unmatched junction bases: 6. CDR3 sequence reads: CASSRGRVDYGYTF. The DNA of the CDR3 is TGTGCCAGCAGCAGGGGGCGGGTTGACTATGGCTACACCTTC.

This clone has just a few counts. V is TRBV5-6 and J is TRBJ1-2, with D uncertain. V shed 1 base and J shed 8 bases, with 15 bases lying between them. This CDR3 is 14 amino acids long. Germline CDR1 reads SGHDT; CDR2 reads YYEEEE. CDR3 nucleotides: TGTGCCAGCAGCTTGATGGGAGAAGGTCTCGGCTACACCTTC. As protein: CASSLMGEGLGYTF. The full variable domain, its missing parts supplied by reference TRBV5-6 and TRBJ1-2, is DAGVTQSPTHLIKTRGQQVTLRCSPKSGHDTVSWYQQALGQGPQFIFQYYEEEERQRGNFPDRFSGHQFPNYSSELNVNALLLGDSALYLCASSLMGEGLGYTFGSGTRLTVV.

The chain links TRBV10-1 to TRBJ2-1, with D possibly being TRBD1 (6 bases). This CDR3 spans 15 amino acids. Germline-derived CDR1 and CDR2 are WNHNN and SYGVQD (reference sequence). V lost 1 base to trimming and J lost 5 bases, with 12 bases between them. The CDR3 spells CASSEFGTLDNEQFF. The DNA for the CDR3 is TGCGCCAGCAGTGAGTTCGGGACACTTGACAATGAGCAGTTCTTC.